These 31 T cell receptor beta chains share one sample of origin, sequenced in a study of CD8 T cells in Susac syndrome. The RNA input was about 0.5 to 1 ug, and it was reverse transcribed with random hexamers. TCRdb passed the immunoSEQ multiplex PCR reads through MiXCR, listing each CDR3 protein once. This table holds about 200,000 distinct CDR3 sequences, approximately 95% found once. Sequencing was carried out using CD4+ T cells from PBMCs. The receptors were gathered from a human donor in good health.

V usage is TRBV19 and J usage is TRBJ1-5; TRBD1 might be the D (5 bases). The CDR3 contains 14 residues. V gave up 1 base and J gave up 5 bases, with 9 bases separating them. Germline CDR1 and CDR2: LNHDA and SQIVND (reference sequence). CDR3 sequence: CASSIGGDHQPQHF. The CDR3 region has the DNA TGTGCCAGTAGTATAGGCGGGGACCATCAGCCCCAGCATTTT.

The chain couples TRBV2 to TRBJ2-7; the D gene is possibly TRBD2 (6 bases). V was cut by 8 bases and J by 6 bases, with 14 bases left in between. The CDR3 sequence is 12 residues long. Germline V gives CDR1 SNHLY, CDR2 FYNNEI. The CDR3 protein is CASGRENGEQYV. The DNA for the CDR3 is TGTGCCAGCGGACGGGAGAATGGCGAGCAGTACGTC.

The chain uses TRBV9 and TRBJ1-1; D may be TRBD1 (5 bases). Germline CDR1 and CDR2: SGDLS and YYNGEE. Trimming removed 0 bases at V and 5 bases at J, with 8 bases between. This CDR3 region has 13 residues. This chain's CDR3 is CASSVGGLTEAFF. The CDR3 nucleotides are TGTGCCAGCAGCGTAGGGGGGTTAACTGAAGCTTTCTTT. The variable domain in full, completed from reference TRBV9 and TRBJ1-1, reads DSGVTQTPKHLITATGQRVTLRCSPRSGDLSVYWYQQSLDQGLQFLIQYYNGEERAKGNILERFSAQQFPDLHSELNLSSLELGDSALYFCASSVGGLTEAFFGQGTRLTVV.

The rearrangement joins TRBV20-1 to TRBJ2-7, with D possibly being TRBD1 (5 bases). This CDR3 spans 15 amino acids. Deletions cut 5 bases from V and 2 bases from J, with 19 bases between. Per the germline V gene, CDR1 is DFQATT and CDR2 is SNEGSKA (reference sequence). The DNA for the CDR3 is TGCAGTGCTCTGGCCCCGACAGCCGCCACCTACGAGCAGTACGTC. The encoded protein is CSALAPTAATYEQYV.

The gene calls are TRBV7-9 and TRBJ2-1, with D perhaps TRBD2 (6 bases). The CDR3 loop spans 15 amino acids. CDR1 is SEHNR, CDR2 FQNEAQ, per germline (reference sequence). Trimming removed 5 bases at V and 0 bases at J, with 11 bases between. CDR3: CASSPGLGSYNEQFF. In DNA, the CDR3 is TGTGCCAGCAGCCCGGGACTCGGCTCCTACAATGAGCAGTTCTTC. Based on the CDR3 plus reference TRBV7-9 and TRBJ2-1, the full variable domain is DTGVSQNPRHKITKRGQNVTFRCDPISEHNRLYWYRQTLGQGPEFLTYFQNEAQLEKSRLLSDRFSAERPKGSFSTLEIQRTEQGDSAMYLCASSPGLGSYNEQFFGPGTRLTVL.

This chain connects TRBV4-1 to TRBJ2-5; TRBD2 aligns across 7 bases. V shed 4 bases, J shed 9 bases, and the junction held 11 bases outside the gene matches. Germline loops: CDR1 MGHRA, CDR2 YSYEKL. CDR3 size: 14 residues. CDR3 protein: CASSLEERRGAQYF. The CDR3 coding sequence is TGCGCCAGCAGCCTGGAGGAGAGACGGGGGGCCCAGTACTTC.

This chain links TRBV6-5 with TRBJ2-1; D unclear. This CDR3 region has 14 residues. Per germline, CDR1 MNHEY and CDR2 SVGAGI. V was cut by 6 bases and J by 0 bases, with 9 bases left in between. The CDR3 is CASRDPSSYNEQFF. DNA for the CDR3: TGTGCCAGCAGGGACCCTAGCTCCTACAATGAGCAGTTCTTC.

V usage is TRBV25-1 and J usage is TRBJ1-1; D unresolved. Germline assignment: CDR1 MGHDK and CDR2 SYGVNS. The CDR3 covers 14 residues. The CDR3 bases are TGTGGGTCGCTGCCGATCGGCGGAGGGACTGAAGCTTTCTTT. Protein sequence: CGSLPIGGGTEAFF.

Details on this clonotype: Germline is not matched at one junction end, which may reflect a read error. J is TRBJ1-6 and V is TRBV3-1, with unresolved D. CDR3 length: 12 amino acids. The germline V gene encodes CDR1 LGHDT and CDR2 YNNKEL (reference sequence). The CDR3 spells CASSQGNSPLHF. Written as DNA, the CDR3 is TGCGCCAGCAGCCAAGGGAATTCACCCCTCCACTTT.

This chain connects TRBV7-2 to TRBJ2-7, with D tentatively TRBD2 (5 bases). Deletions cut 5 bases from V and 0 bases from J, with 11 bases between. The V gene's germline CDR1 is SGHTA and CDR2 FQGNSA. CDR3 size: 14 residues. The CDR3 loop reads CASSRGLGSYEQYF. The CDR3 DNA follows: TGTGCCAGCAGCCGAGGACTCGGCTCCTACGAGCAGTACTTC.

The CDR3 DNA sequence: TGTGCCAGCAGCTTAGGGCTGGAAGATACGCAGTATTTT. This sequence encodes CASSLGLEDTQYF. The chain uses TRBV7-6 and TRBJ2-3; D remains unclear. The germline CDR1 and CDR2 sequences are SGHVS and FNYEAQ. CDR3 length equals 13 residues. V was trimmed by 1 base and J by 5 bases, leaving 7 bases between them.

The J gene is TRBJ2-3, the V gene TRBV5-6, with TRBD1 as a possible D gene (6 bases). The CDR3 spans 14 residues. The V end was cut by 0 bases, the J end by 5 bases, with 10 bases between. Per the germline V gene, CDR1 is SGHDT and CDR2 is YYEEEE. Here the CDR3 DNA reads TGTGCCAGCAGCTTGGGACCGACAGGAGATACGCAGTATTTT. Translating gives CASSLGPTGDTQYF.

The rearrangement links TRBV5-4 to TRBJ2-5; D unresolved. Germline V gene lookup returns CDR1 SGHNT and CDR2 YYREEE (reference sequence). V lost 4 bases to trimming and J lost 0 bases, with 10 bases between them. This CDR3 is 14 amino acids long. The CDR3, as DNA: TGTGCCAGCAGCGCAGACATTTACCAAGAGACCCAGTACTTC. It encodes CASSADIYQETQYF.

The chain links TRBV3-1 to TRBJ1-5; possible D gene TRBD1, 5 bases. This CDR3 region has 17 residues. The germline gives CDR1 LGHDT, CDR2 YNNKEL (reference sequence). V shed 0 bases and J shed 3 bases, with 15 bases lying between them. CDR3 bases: TGTGCCAGCAGCCAAGATTTCCGGACAAGCAACAATCAGCCCCAGCATTTT. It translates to CASSQDFRTSNNQPQHF.

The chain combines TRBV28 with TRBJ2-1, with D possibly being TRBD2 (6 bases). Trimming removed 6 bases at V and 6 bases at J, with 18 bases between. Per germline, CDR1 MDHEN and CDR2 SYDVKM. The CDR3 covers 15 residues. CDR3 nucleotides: TGTGCCAGCAGCCCACCGGGAGTAGGACGCAATGAGCAGTTCTTC. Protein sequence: CASSPPGVGRNEQFF.

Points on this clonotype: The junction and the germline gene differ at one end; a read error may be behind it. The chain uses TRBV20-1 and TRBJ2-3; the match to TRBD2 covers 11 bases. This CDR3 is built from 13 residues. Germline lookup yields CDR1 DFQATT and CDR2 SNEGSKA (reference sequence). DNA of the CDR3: TGCAGTGCCCCCCCCATTGCTAGCGGGGGGTCGAATTTT. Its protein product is CSAPPIASGGSNF.

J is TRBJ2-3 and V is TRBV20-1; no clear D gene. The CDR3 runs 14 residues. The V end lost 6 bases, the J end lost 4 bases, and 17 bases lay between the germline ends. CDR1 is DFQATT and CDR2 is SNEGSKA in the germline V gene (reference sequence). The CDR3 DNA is TGCAGTGCCCAGGATCCAAGTCTAGCAGATACGCAGTATTTT. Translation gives CSAQDPSLADTQYF.

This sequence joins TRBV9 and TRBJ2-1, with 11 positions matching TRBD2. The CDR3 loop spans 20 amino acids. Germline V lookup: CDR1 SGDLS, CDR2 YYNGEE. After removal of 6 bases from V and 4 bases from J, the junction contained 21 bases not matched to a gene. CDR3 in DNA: TGTGCCAGCATCCTCAGGGGAAGACTAGCGGGATCCACGGGGTACAATGAGCAGTTCTTC. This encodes CASILRGRLAGSTGYNEQFF.

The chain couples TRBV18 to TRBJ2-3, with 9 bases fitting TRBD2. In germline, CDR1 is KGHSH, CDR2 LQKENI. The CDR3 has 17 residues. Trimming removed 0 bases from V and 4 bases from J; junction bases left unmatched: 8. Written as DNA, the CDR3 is TGTGCCAGCTCACCACCGAGCGGGGGGACCCCCCCAGATACGCAGTATTTT. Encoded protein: CASSPPSGGTPPDTQYF.

The DNA for the CDR3 is TGTGCCAGCAGCAAGGGACCCACAGCTAACTATGGCTACACCTTC. It translates to CASSKGPTANYGYTF. The V gene is TRBV3-1, the J gene TRBJ1-2, with D maybe TRBD1 (5 bases). Germline loops: CDR1 LGHDT, CDR2 YNNKEL (reference sequence). The CDR3 spans 15 residues. V was cut by 5 bases and J by 0 bases, with 13 bases left in between. Full variable domain (outside the CDR3, taken from reference TRBV3-1 and TRBJ1-2): DTAVSQTPKYLVTQMGNDKSIKCEQNLGHDTMYWYKQDSKKFLKIMFSYNNKELIINETVPNRFSPKSPDKAHLNLHINSLELGDSAVYFCASSKGPTANYGYTFGSGTRLTVV.

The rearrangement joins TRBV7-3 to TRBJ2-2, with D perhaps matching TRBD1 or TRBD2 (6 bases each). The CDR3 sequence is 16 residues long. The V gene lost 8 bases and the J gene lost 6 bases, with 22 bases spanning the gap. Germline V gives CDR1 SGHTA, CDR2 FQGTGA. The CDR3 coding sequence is TGTGCCAGCTACAGCGGAGGGCCCGGGACACCCGGGGAGCTGTTTTTT. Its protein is CASYSGGPGTPGELFF.

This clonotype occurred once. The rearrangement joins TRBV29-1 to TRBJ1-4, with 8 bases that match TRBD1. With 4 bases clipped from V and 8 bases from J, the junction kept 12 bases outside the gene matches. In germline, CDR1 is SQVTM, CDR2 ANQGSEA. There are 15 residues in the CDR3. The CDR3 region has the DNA TGCAGCGTTGCGGTCACAGGGGGAGGATTAGAAAAACTGTTTTTT. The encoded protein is CSVAVTGGGLEKLFF.

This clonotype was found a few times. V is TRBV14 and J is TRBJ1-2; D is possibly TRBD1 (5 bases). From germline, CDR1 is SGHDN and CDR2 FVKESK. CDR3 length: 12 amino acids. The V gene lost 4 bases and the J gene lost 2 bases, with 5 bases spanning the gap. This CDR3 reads CASSRQNYGYTF. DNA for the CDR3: TGTGCCAGCAGCCGACAGAACTATGGCTACACCTTC.

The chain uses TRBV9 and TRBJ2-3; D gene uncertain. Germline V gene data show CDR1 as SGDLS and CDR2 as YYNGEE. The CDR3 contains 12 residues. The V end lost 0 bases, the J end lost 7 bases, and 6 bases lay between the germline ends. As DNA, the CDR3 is TGTGCCAGCAGCGTAGAGACCCATACGCAGTATTTT. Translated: CASSVETHTQYF.

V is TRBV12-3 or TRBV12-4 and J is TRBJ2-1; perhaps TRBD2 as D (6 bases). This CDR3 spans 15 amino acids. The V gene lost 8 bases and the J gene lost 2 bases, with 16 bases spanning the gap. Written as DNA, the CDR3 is TGTGCCAGCCGATCCGGGACTGGGGCCTACAATGAGCAGTTCTTC. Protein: CASRSGTGAYNEQFF.

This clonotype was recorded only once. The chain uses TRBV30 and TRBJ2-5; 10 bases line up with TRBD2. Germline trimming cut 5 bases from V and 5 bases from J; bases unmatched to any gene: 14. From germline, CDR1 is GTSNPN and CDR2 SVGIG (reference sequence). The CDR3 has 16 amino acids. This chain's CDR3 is CAWFPIGLAVRETQYF. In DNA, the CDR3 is TGTGCCTGGTTTCCCATCGGACTAGCGGTGAGGGAGACCCAGTACTTC.

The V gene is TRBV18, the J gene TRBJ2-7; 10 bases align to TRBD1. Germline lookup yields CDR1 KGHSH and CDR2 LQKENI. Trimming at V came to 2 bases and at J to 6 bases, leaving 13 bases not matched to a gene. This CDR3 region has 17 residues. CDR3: CASSPNYSGQGNGEQYF. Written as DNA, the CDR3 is TGTGCCAGCTCACCAAACTATTCGGGACAGGGGAATGGCGAGCAGTACTTC.

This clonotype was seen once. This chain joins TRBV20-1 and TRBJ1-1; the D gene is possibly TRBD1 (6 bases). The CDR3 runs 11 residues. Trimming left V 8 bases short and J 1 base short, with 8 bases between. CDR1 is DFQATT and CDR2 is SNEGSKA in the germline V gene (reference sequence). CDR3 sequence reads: CSIQGNTEAFF. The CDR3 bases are TGCAGTATACAGGGGAACACTGAAGCTTTCTTT.

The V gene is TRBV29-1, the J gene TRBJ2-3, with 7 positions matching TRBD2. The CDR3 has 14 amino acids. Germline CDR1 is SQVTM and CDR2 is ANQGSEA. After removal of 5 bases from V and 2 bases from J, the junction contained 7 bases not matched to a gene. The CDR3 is CSVSAGPLTDTQYF. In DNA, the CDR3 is TGCAGCGTTTCAGCGGGGCCGCTCACAGATACGCAGTATTTT.

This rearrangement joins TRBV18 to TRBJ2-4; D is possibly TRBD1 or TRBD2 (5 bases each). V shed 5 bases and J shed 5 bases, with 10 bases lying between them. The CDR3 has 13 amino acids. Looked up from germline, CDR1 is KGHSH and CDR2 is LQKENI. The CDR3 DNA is TGTGCCAGCTCAACCGGGACGGAAAACATTCAGTACTTC. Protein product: CASSTGTENIQYF. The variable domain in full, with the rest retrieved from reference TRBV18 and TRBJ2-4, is NAGVMQNPRHLVRRRGQEARLRCSPMKGHSHVYWYRQLPEEGLKFMVYLQKENIIDESGMPKERFSAEFPKEGPSILRIQQVVRGDSAAYFCASSTGTENIQYFGAGTRLSVL.

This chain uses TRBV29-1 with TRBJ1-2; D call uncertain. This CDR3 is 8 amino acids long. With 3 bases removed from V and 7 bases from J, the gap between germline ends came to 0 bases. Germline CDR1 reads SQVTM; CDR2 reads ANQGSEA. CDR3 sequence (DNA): TGCAGCGTTGATGGCTACACCTTC. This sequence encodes CSVDGYTF.